This TCR beta chain came from a study of blood T cell repertoires in COVID-19. On the study more broadly: Specimens from acute and convalescent COVID-19 originated in the United States, Italy and Spain. Sample material is recorded as cDNA or gDNA derived from T cells, B-cell-depleted T cells, or PBMCs.

Per the original data handling: Reference gene primer amplification yielded estimated nucleated cell counts. Sequencing used immunoSEQ multiplex PCR; TCRdb keeps in-frame clones, though not all of them. V and J calls and clone size follow that table, whereas D and trimming were derived from the DNA. The sample consists of around 260,000 clones, approximately 87% of them appearing once. The sample consisted of peripheral blood. The clonotype was recovered from a man in his sixties who had recovered from COVID-19.

For the CDR3, the DNA is TGCGCCAGCAGCTTACAGGGTACTCAGCAGTACTTC. Protein product: CASSLQGTQQYF. J is TRBJ2-7 and V is TRBV5-1, with D perhaps matching TRBD1 (6 bases). The CDR3 has 12 residues. V was shortened by 2 bases and J by 8 bases, with 11 bases between the two germline ends. Germline assignment: CDR1 SGHRS and CDR2 YFSETQ.